The 32 T cell receptor beta chains reported below all come from one sample, sequenced in a study of T cell changes during pregnancy in multiple sclerosis. The data were produced by immunoSEQ multiplex PCR, yet TCRdb's version contains in-frame clones alone and is incomplete. The table records 13,000 or so clones, more than 70% of them present only once. Sequencing was performed on CD8+ T cells from peripheral blood mononuclear cells, taken in the first trimester of pregnancy. These receptors were collected from a female donor with multiple sclerosis, enrolled in a pregnancy study.

This clone was seen once. The chain combines TRBV4-3 with TRBJ2-1; D is uncertain. Trimming removed 0 bases from V and 6 bases from J, with 12 bases in between. The CDR3 runs to 15 residues. The germline V gene encodes CDR1 LGHNA and CDR2 YSLEER. The CDR3 region has the DNA TGCGCCAGCAGCCAAGATTACCGGGTCCGCAATGAGCAGTTCTTC. Protein product: CASSQDYRVRNEQFF.

V gene TRBV27 combines with J gene TRBJ1-1; 7 bases are shared with TRBD1. CDR1 is MNHEY and CDR2 is SMNVEV in the germline V gene (reference sequence). The CDR3 length is 15 residues. V lost 3 bases, J lost 2 bases, and 6 bases stayed unmatched. DNA for the CDR3: TGTGCCAGCAGTTTTAGGGGGCAAGGTAACACTGAAGCTTTCTTT. Amino acid sequence: CASSFRGQGNTEAFF.

The chain carries TRBV7-8 and TRBJ2-7; TRBD1 aligns across 7 bases. The germline V gene has CDR1 SGHVS and CDR2 FQNEAQ. The trim removed 1 base at V and 3 bases at J, leaving 0 bases unmatched. This CDR3 region has 13 residues. The CDR3 sequence is CASSLGTGYEQYF. In DNA form, the CDR3 reads TGTGCCAGCAGCTTAGGGACAGGCTACGAGCAGTACTTC.

This clone showed up just once. The CDR3 sequence is CASSIETGGYGYTF. The CDR3 region has the DNA TGCGCCAGCAGCATTGAGACAGGGGGGTATGGCTACACCTTC. The chain combines TRBV5-1 with TRBJ1-2, with 9 positions matching TRBD1. V shed 4 bases and J 5 bases; nucleotides not matched to a gene: 6. The CDR3 spans 14 residues. CDR1 SGHRS and CDR2 YFSETQ come from the germline V gene.

This clone was counted a single time. The chain employs TRBV13 and TRBJ1-1, with D perhaps TRBD1 (6 bases). The CDR3 has 12 residues. The V end lost 5 bases, the J end lost 11 bases, and 15 bases lay between the germline ends. Germline V lookup: CDR1 PRHDT, CDR2 FYEKMQ (reference sequence). The CDR3 nucleotides are TGTGCCAGCAGCCAGGGGAACAGGGCGGCTTTCTTT. It is translated as CASSQGNRAAFF.

The CDR3 DNA sequence: TGCAGCGCCTGGCGAGTGGGGGCGCCGGGGTACGAGCAGTACTTC. Translating gives CSAWRVGAPGYEQYF. The chain links TRBV29-1 to TRBJ2-7; D is perhaps TRBD1 (6 bases). Germline values: CDR1 SQVTM, CDR2 ANQGSEA. This CDR3 spans 15 amino acids. V lost 7 bases to trimming and J lost 4 bases, with 23 bases between them.

This chain connects TRBV6-4 to TRBJ2-1; 8 positions agree with TRBD2. There are 14 residues in the CDR3. The ends lost 2 bases at V and 8 bases at J; junction bases unmatched: 5. Germline CDR1 reads MRHNA; CDR2 reads SNTAGT. The chain's CDR3 is CASSDGETSDEQFF. CDR3 coding DNA: TGTGCCAGCAGTGACGGGGAGACTAGCGATGAGCAGTTCTTC.

Only one count was recorded for this clone. The chain carries TRBV19 and TRBJ2-2; D unresolved. The germline V and J ends were trimmed by 1 base and 7 bases, with 13 bases remaining between them. Per the germline V gene, CDR1 is LNHDA and CDR2 is SQIVND (reference sequence). The CDR3 contains 15 residues. The CDR3 region is CASSIVGSPGGELFF. CDR3 bases: TGTGCCAGTAGTATAGTCGGATCCCCAGGCGGGGAGCTGTTTTTT.

The rearrangement uses TRBV7-3 and TRBJ2-3; 8 bases are shared with TRBD2. V lost 5 bases and J lost 3; bases outside the gene matches: 10. Germline assignment: CDR1 SGHTA and CDR2 FQGTGA. The CDR3 totals 16 residues. The CDR3, as DNA: TGTGCCAGCAGCCTAGGACTAGCCGTGGGAACAGATACGCAGTATTTT. This sequence encodes CASSLGLAVGTDTQYF.

The gene calls are TRBV15 and TRBJ2-7, with TRBD2 matching over 8 bases. Germline V gene data show CDR1 as LNHNV and CDR2 as YYDKDF (reference sequence). The junction had 8 bases not matched to a gene; V was cut back by 5 bases and J by 2 bases. This CDR3 contains 15 residues. The CDR3 DNA is TGTGCCACCAGCGGAATACTAGCGGAGACCTACGAGCAGTACTTC. It codes for CATSGILAETYEQYF.

The chain links TRBV4-3 to TRBJ1-2; D is ambiguous. Trimming stripped 0 bases from V and 2 bases from J, with 10 bases between. The germline gives CDR1 LGHNA, CDR2 YSLEER. The CDR3 extends over 15 amino acids. CDR3 residues: CASSQDRGQNYGYTF. The CDR3 coding sequence is TGCGCCAGCAGCCAAGATCGCGGCCAGAACTATGGCTACACCTTC.

The genes are TRBV12-5 and TRBJ2-7; D may be TRBD2 (6 bases). Between the trimmed V and J ends, which lost 5 bases and 1 base, there was a span of 15 bases. Germline loops: CDR1 LGHNT, CDR2 FRNRAP. The CDR3 spans 15 residues. The CDR3 here is CASGHDLALSYEQYF. Written as DNA, the CDR3 is TGTGCTAGTGGTCACGACCTAGCGCTGTCCTACGAGCAGTACTTC. Full variable domain (missing parts from reference TRBV12-5 and TRBJ2-7): DARVTQTPRHKVTEMGQEVTMRCQPILGHNTVFWYRQTMMQGLELLAYFRNRAPLDDSGMPKDRFSAEMPDATLATLKIQPSEPRDSAVYFCASGHDLALSYEQYFGPGTRLTVT.

This sequence joins TRBV10-3 and TRBJ2-7; 8 bases fit TRBD1. Germline V lookup: CDR1 ENHRY, CDR2 SYGVKD. The CDR3 contains 16 residues. V lost 3 bases and J lost 5; bases outside the gene matches: 12. CDR3 sequence: CAISELPGQVHHEQYF. Here the CDR3 DNA reads TGTGCCATCAGTGAACTACCGGGACAGGTTCACCACGAGCAGTACTTC.

This clone was seen just once. The CDR3 here is CASSLSWDYSTDTQYF. The CDR3 coding sequence is TGTGCCAGCAGTTTATCGTGGGACTATAGCACAGATACGCAGTATTTT. The chain has TRBV28 and TRBJ2-3, with TRBD2 identical over 7 bases. This CDR3 spans 16 amino acids. Germline V lookup: CDR1 MDHEN, CDR2 SYDVKM. V lost 1 base to trimming and J lost 0 bases; unmatched junction nucleotides: 4.

The genes are TRBV2 and TRBJ2-7; 9 nucleotides line up with TRBD1. The junction had 3 bases not matched to a gene; V was cut back by 4 bases and J by 5 bases. The CDR3 is made up of 13 amino acids. The germline V gene encodes CDR1 SNHLY and CDR2 FYNNEI. This chain's CDR3 is CASSGQGVHEQYF. CDR3 in DNA: TGTGCCAGCAGTGGACAGGGGGTCCACGAGCAGTACTTC.

V gene TRBV4-3 combines with J gene TRBJ2-2, with 14 bases fitting TRBD2. Losses at the gene ends were 4 bases for V and 7 bases for J; bases not matched to a gene: 14. The germline V gene has CDR1 LGHNA and CDR2 YSLEER. This CDR3 spans 19 amino acids. CDR3 sequence (DNA): TGCGCCAGCAGCCGCGCAACGGGGACTAGCGGGGGCCCTGGCGGGGAGCTGTTTTTT. Translated: CASSRATGTSGGPGGELFF.

This sequence joins TRBV25-1 and TRBJ2-5; TRBD1 agrees at 8 bases. Per the germline V gene, CDR1 is MGHDK and CDR2 is SYGVNS. The CDR3 length is 12 residues. V lost 11 bases, J lost 5 bases, and 7 bases stayed unmatched. CDR3 in amino acids: CAYQGARETQYF. CDR3 coding DNA: TGTGCCTACCAGGGGGCTCGGGAGACCCAGTACTTC.

This clone was detected a few times. The chain combines TRBV30 with TRBJ1-6, with 8 nucleotides matching TRBD1. The ends lost 1 base at V and 9 bases at J; junction bases unmatched: 8. Germline-derived CDR1 and CDR2 are GTSNPN and SVGIG (reference sequence). CDR3 length equals 15 residues. Here the CDR3 reads CAWSAATGESSPLHF. DNA of the CDR3: TGTGCCTGGAGTGCTGCGACAGGGGAATCTTCACCCCTCCACTTT.

The chain is built from TRBV7-9 and TRBJ2-3, with 10 bases that match TRBD2. CDR1 and CDR2 from the germline V gene are SEHNR and FQNEAQ (reference sequence). The CDR3 length is 14 residues. J was trimmed by 3 bases and V by 7 bases; bases with no gene match: 4. In nucleotides, the CDR3 is TGTGCCAGCACAGCGGGGGGGAGAACAGATACGCAGTATTTT. As protein: CASTAGGRTDTQYF.

V gene TRBV7-9 combines with J gene TRBJ1-3; 7 bases agree with TRBD1. This CDR3 comprises 15 residues. Per germline, CDR1 SEHNR and CDR2 FQNEAQ (reference sequence). The junction had 11 bases not matched to a gene; V was cut back by 5 bases and J by 7 bases. The CDR3 DNA reads as TGTGCCAGCAGCCCAGCGTACAGGGGATGGAACACCATATATTTT. Protein: CASSPAYRGWNTIYF.

This chain uses TRBV4-3 with TRBJ2-5, with TRBD1 matching 7 bases. CDR3 length: 16 residues. The germline CDR1 and CDR2 sequences are LGHNA and YSLEER. With 3 bases clipped from V and 2 bases from J, the junction kept 9 bases outside the gene matches. The DNA of the CDR3 is TGCGCCAGCAGCCAGGCTCGGGACAGAGGACAAGAGACCCAGTACTTC. This codes for CASSQARDRGQETQYF.

The chain has TRBV28 and TRBJ2-3; possibly TRBD1 for D (6 bases). The CDR3 extends over 17 amino acids. Germline-derived CDR1 and CDR2 are MDHEN and SYDVKM. V dropped 6 bases and J dropped 2 bases, with 21 bases sitting between them. CDR3 coding DNA: TGTGCCAGCAGCTGGGAGCTCAGGGGATGGGACACAGATACGCAGTATTTT. Amino acid sequence: CASSWELRGWDTDTQYF.

This chain connects TRBV19 to TRBJ2-1; 9 bases are a match to TRBD2. CDR1 LNHDA and CDR2 SQIVND come from the germline V gene (reference sequence). Trimming took 3 bases from V and 4 from J; bases not matched to a gene: 4. The CDR3 runs to 15 residues. CDR3 loop: CASSISGGPYNEQFF. CDR3 nucleotide sequence: TGTGCCAGTAGTATTAGCGGGGGTCCGTACAATGAGCAGTTCTTC.

This sequence joins TRBV4-3 and TRBJ1-2; a possible D gene is TRBD1 (6 bases). Trimming removed 0 bases at V and 4 bases at J, with 15 bases between. The germline gives CDR1 LGHNA, CDR2 YSLEER. This CDR3 is built from 16 residues. CDR3 sequence (DNA): TGCGCCAGCAGCCAAGATGTACAGGGAAAGGTCTATGGCTACACCTTC. As protein: CASSQDVQGKVYGYTF.

The DNA of the CDR3 is TGTGCCACCAGCAGTTTTACTCAACTCTACGAGCAGTACTTC. It translates to CATSSFTQLYEQYF. The chain employs TRBV15 and TRBJ2-7; unclear D gene. CDR1 is LNHNV and CDR2 is YYDKDF in the germline V gene (reference sequence). The CDR3 covers 14 residues. V was pared by 3 bases and J by 3 bases, with 12 bases between. Full variable domain (outside the CDR3, taken from reference TRBV15 and TRBJ2-7): DAMVIQNPRYQVTQFGKPVTLSCSQTLNHNVMYWYQQKSSQAPKLLFHYYDKDFNNEADTPDNFQSRRPNTSFCFLDIRSPGLGDTAMYLCATSSFTQLYEQYFGPGTRLTVT.

This sequence joins TRBV6-5 and TRBJ1-1; unclear D gene. The CDR3 spans 13 residues. Looked up from germline, CDR1 is MNHEY and CDR2 is SVGAGI. The V end was cut by 2 bases, the J end by 5 bases, with 9 bases between. CDR3 DNA: TGTGCCAGCAGTTACGGCCGGGGTACTGAAGCTTTCTTT. Protein sequence: CASSYGRGTEAFF.

The chain links TRBV6-5 to TRBJ1-4, with 8 bases matching TRBD1. This CDR3 is 15 amino acids long. The germline CDR1 and CDR2 sequences are MNHEY and SVGAGI. With 4 bases clipped from V and 1 base from J, the junction kept 2 bases outside the gene matches. CDR3 in DNA: TGTGCCAGCAGTTCGGACAGGGTAACTAATGAAAAACTGTTTTTT. This encodes CASSSDRVTNEKLFF.

The rearrangement links TRBV4-3 to TRBJ2-5; 12 nucleotides agree with TRBD2. The CDR3 runs 18 residues. CDR1 and CDR2 from the germline V gene are LGHNA and YSLEER. V lost 1 base to trimming and J lost 1 base; unmatched junction nucleotides: 7. CDR3 nucleotides: TGCGCCAGCAGCCAAGTACTAGCGGGGGGCGAACCCCAAGAGACCCAGTACTTC. It specifies CASSQVLAGGEPQETQYF.

The chain couples TRBV4-1 to TRBJ2-1; 8 bases match TRBD1. V lost 1 base to trimming and J lost 5 bases; unmatched junction nucleotides: 10. Per germline, CDR1 MGHRA and CDR2 YSYEKL. The length of the CDR3 is 17 residues. The CDR3 sequence is CASSQGPGGYSNNEQFF. The DNA of the CDR3 is TGCGCCAGCAGCCAAGGGCCAGGGGGCTACTCTAACAATGAGCAGTTCTTC.

The chain links TRBV7-6 to TRBJ2-3, with TRBD1 matching over 9 bases. Looked up from germline, CDR1 is SGHVS and CDR2 is FNYEAQ. The CDR3 loop spans 17 amino acids. The junction had 11 bases not matched to a gene; V was cut back by 4 bases and J by 3 bases. The CDR3 region is CASSSSRQGVRTDTQYF. The CDR3 DNA reads TGTGCCAGCAGCTCCAGCCGACAGGGGGTGAGGACAGATACGCAGTATTTT.

The rearrangement joins TRBV5-6 to TRBJ2-2; 7 bases match TRBD1. The CDR3 runs to 15 residues. The germline V gene has CDR1 SGHDT and CDR2 YYEEEE. The V and J ends lost 2 bases and 8 bases, in that order; junction bases with no gene match: 9. The CDR3 DNA is TGTGCCAGCAGCTTCGGTCGGGACAGCCTGGGGGAGCTGTTTTTT. Translating it yields CASSFGRDSLGELFF.

The V and J genes are TRBV19 and TRBJ2-2, with TRBD1 identical over 7 bases. V dropped 7 bases and J dropped 4; count of bases not matched to a gene: 12. The CDR3 covers 16 residues. CDR1 and CDR2 from the germline V gene are LNHDA and SQIVND (reference sequence). The CDR3 DNA follows: TGTGCCAGTACCCGTCCGGGACAGCTCGTCACCGGGGAGCTGTTTTTT. Protein product: CASTRPGQLVTGELFF.